This TCR beta chain was sequenced for a study of cytomegalovirus exposure and HLA in healthy donors. The PCR ran on 60 Vbeta and 13 Jbeta primers. Assay: immunoSEQ multiplex PCR; the TCRdb copy retains only in-frame clones and omits some. This table has approximately 210,000 clones, 79% appearing once. CDR1 SNHLY and CDR2 FYNNEI come from the germline V gene. The ends lost 7 bases at V and 5 bases at J; junction bases unmatched: 3. The CDR3 runs to 12 residues. The sample comprised PBMCs. V gene TRBV2 combines with J gene TRBJ2-7, with 9 bases matching TRBD1. This receptor was obtained from a girl aged 10-17 years in good health and CMV-seropositive. For the CDR3, the DNA is TGTGCCAGCACCAGGGACAGGGACGAGCAGTACTTC. It codes for CASTRDRDEQYF.